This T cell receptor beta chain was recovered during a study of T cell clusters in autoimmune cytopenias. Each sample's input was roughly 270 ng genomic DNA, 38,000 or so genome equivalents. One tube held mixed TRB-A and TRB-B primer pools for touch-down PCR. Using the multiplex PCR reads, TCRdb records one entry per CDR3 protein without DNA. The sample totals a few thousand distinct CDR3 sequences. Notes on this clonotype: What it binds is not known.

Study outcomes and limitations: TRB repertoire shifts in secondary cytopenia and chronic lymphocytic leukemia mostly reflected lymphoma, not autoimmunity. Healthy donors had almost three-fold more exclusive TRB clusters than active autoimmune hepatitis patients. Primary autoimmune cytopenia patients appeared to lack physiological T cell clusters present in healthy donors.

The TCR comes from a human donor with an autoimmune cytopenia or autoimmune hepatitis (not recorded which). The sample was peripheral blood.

CDR3: CASSPISGLPDESAFF. The chain carries TRBV18 and TRBJ1-1. Germline CDR1 is KGHSH and CDR2 is LQKENI. This CDR3 region has 16 residues.